This T cell receptor beta chain stems from a study of blood T cell repertoires in COVID-19. Study summary: Italy, Spain and the United States were the sources of the convalescent and acute COVID-19 samples. The analysed material was cDNA or gDNA that came from T cells, B-cell-depleted T cells, or PBMCs.

Original methodology: For nucleated cells, counts were estimated from reference gene primer amplification. The method was immunoSEQ multiplex PCR; TCRdb's version includes in-frame clones alone and lacks a portion of them. That table is the source of V, J and clone size, and D and trimming were worked out from the DNA. The table shows over 200,000 clones, with approximately 83% occurring only once. Sequenced material: peripheral blood. The sequence was collected from a man between 45 and 60 years old with active or convalescent COVID-19.

The CDR3 coding sequence is TGTGCCAGTAGCCCTCGGACAGGGATCACTGAAGCTTTCTTT. Translated, it gives CASSPRTGITEAFF. This sequence joins TRBV19 and TRBJ1-1; TRBD1 agrees at 8 bases. Germline V gives CDR1 LNHDA, CDR2 SQIVND (reference sequence). V was clipped by 6 bases and J by 4 bases; unmatched bases: 7. The CDR3 runs 14 residues.